Below are 9 T cell receptor beta chains sequenced from a single sample in a study of molecular identifiers for immune sequencing clone quantification. TCRdb ran MiXCR on the PCR reads and lists one entry per CDR3 protein. The sample has nearly 650,000 distinct CDR3 sequences; around 25% are singletons. Sequenced: naive CD8+ T cells from blood, with Jurkat cell RNA spiked in. Noted subset: FACS-sorted CD8+CD4-CCR7+CD45RA+ naive T cells. Source of these receptors: a human donor in good health. Some libraries in this study had Jurkat cell RNA spiked in.

This clonotype came up once. This chain links TRBV19 with TRBJ1-6; maybe TRBD1 (5 bases). This CDR3 is built from 14 residues. Germline V gene sequence: CDR1 LNHDA, CDR2 SQIVND (reference sequence). V was trimmed by 11 bases and J by 8 bases, leaving 19 bases between them. The CDR3 coding sequence is TGTGCCGCTGTGGCAGGGAATTCGTATTCACCCCTCCACTTT. This sequence encodes CAAVAGNSYSPLHF. Looking up the rest from reference TRBV19 and TRBJ1-6 gives the full variable domain: DGGITQSPKYLFRKEGQNVTLSCEQNLNHDAMYWYRQDPGQGLRLIYYSQIVNDFQKGDIAEGYSVSREKKESFPLTVTSAQKNPTAFYLCAAVAGNSYSPLHFGNGTRLTVT.

At least ten counts were recorded for this clonotype. At one end, the junction sequence differs from germline, possibly due to a read error. This chain connects TRBV2 to TRBJ2-3; the D is unclear. Germline CDR1 and CDR2: SNHLY and FYNNEI. The CDR3 covers 12 residues. In DNA, the CDR3 is TGTGCCAGCAGCGAAGGTTCAGATACGCAGTATTTT. It encodes CASSEGSDTQYF.

The rearrangement joins TRBV20-1 to TRBJ2-3; TRBD1 matches 7 bases. CDR3 length: 16 residues. Looked up from germline, CDR1 is DFQATT and CDR2 is SNEGSKA (reference sequence). V trimming: 5 bases; J trimming: 4 bases; junction bases outside the gene matches: 15. The CDR3 loop is CSAFFRQGRGADTQYF. The CDR3 DNA reads TGCAGTGCTTTCTTCCGACAGGGTAGGGGCGCAGATACGCAGTATTTT.

This chain links TRBV30 with TRBJ2-2; TRBD1 matches at 7 bases. V dropped 5 bases and J dropped 0; count of bases not matched to a gene: 0. Germline V gene lookup returns CDR1 GTSNPN and CDR2 SVGIG (reference sequence). The CDR3 loop spans 13 amino acids. In DNA form, the CDR3 reads TGTGCCTGGGACAGGGCGAACACCGGGGAGCTGTTTTTT. This codes for CAWDRANTGELFF.

The chain couples TRBV2 to TRBJ1-1; D possibly corresponds to TRBD1 (5 bases). Germline lookup yields CDR1 SNHLY and CDR2 FYNNEI. This CDR3 is built from 15 residues. The V end was cut by 0 bases, the J end by 0 bases, with 8 bases between. The CDR3 bases are TGTGCCAGCAGTGAAGCGCAAGGGGTGAACACTGAAGCTTTCTTT. This encodes CASSEAQGVNTEAFF.

Notes on this clonotype: At one end the junction does not follow the germline gene, possibly because of a read error. The chain couples TRBV29-1 to TRBJ1-1; a possible D gene is TRBD1 (6 bases). This CDR3 is built from 14 residues. CDR1 is SQVTM, CDR2 ANQGSEA, per germline. CDR3 loop: CSALGQGRYTEAHF. The CDR3 DNA follows: TGCAGCGCTTTGGGGCAGGGGAGGTACACTGAAGCTCACTTT.

Worth noting for this clonotype: A clone one base away is much larger, so this may be a read error. This chain joins TRBV6-2 or TRBV6-3 and TRBJ2-7, with a tentative D call TRBD1 (5 bases). CDR1 and CDR2 from the germline V gene are MNHEY and SVGEGT. The CDR3 covers 14 residues. V gave up 7 bases and J gave up 1 base, with 14 bases separating them. CDR3 DNA: TGTGCCAGCACACCGACAGAAGAGTCCTACGAGCAGTACTTC. It is translated as CASTPTEESYEQYF.

The count of this clonotype is one. This could be a read error, since a much larger clone is one nucleotide away. The CDR3 does not close with the conserved phenylalanine or tryptophan, likely indicating a read error. The gene calls are TRBV12-3 or TRBV12-4 and TRBJ1-2; no firm D call. The CDR3 is 12 residues long. Trimming took 7 bases from V and 4 from J, leaving 10 bases between them. CDR3 nucleotides: TGTGCCAGCACCACCGGGATCTATGGCTACACCCTC. It yields the protein CASTTGIYGYTL.

The chain employs TRBV23-1 and TRBJ1-2, with D hard to call. TRBV23-1 is filed as an ORF, its function uncertain. The length of the CDR3 is 14 residues. V lost 0 bases, J lost 4 bases, and 9 bases lay in between. CDR3 in amino acids: CASSQSKGRYGYTF. The CDR3 DNA reads TGCGCCAGCAGTCAATCGAAGGGCCGCTATGGCTACACCTTC.